What follows describes a single T cell receptor beta chain. Its target is unknown. Only in-frame clones appear in the TCRdb table, and some are missing; sequencing was by immunoSEQ multiplex PCR. Of 20,000 or so clones listed, about 83% are singletons. Germline-derived CDR1 and CDR2 are KGHSH and LQKENI. This CDR3 has 15 residues. V lost 6 bases and J lost 2; bases outside the gene matches: 9. This sample stems from a study of untreated major depressive disorder. Findings and limits, study-wide: Differences in TRBV25-01 and TRBV02-01 usage did not reach significance. All top five TRBV05-01 clones per subject were private clones.

Sequences were obtained from CD4+ T cells from PBMCs. V gene TRBV18 combines with J gene TRBJ1-2; 7 nucleotides agree with TRBD1. This TCR was recovered from a woman in her twenties or thirties in good health. CDR3 amino acids: CASSMGQIQNYGYTF. CDR3 sequence (DNA): TGTGCCAGCTCCATGGGACAGATACAGAACTATGGCTACACCTTC.